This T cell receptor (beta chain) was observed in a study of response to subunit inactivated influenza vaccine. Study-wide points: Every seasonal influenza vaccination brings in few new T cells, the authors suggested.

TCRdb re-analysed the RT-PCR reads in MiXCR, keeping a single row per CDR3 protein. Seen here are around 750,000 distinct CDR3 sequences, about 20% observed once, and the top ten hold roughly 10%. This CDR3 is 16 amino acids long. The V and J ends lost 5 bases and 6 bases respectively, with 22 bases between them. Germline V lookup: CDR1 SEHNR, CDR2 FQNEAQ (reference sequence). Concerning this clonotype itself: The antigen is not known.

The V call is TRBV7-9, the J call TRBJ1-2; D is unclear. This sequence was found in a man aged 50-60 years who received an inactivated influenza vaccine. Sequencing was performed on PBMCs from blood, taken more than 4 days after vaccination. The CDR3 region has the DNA TGTGCCAGCAGCCTTTCAAATTCGGATATGGTTGATGGCTACACCTTC. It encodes CASSLSNSDMVDGYTF. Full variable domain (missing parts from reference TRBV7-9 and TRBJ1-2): DTGVSQNPRHKITKRGQNVTFRCDPISEHNRLYWYRQTLGQGPEFLTYFQNEAQLEKSRLLSDRFSAERPKGSFSTLEIQRTEQGDSAMYLCASSLSNSDMVDGYTFGSGTRLTVV.